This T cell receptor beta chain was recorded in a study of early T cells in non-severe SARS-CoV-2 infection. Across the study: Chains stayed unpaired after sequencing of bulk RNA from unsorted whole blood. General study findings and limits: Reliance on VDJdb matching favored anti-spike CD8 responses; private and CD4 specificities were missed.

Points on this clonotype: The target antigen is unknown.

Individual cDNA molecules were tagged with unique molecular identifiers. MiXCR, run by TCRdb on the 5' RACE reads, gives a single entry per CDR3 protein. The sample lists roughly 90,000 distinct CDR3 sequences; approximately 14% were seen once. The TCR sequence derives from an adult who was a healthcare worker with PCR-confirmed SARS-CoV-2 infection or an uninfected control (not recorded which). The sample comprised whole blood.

CDR3 residues: CASSLDRVTYEQYF. The CDR3 bases are TGCGCCAGCAGCTTAGACAGGGTTACCTACGAGCAGTACTTC. The gene calls are TRBV5-1 and TRBJ2-7, with 7 nucleotides matching TRBD1. The CDR3 consists of 14 residues. CDR1 SGHRS and CDR2 YFSETQ come from the germline V gene. The junction had 4 bases not matched to a gene; V was cut back by 2 bases and J by 2 bases.